The T cell receptor (beta chain) under discussion was sequenced for a study of blood T cells in healthy people across ages. The CDR3 loop spans 14 amino acids. Germline V gene sequence: CDR1 DFQATT, CDR2 SNEGSKA (reference sequence). The J segment lost 3 bases and the V segment lost 6 bases, leaving 8 bases of the junction unmatched. The donors, all healthy, were Caucasians living in Russia, aged roughly 6 to 100. Every sample had a minimum of 7 million PBMCs isolated. It was with a sample-barcoded 5' primer and a J-beta primer mix that a second PCR of roughly 6 to 12 cycles was run. TCRdb ran MiXCR on the 5' RACE reads and lists one entry per CDR3 protein. The table records 1.5 million or so distinct CDR3 sequences, 35% to 45% of them present only once.

The sequence came from a woman in her late teens or twenties in good health. The genes are TRBV20-1 and TRBJ2-7; 10 nucleotides align to TRBD1. Specimen: blood. The chain's CDR3 is CSANGQGDYYEQYF. The CDR3 DNA sequence: TGCAGTGCCAACGGACAGGGGGACTACTACGAGCAGTACTTC.